This entry is about one TCR beta chain. The entry originates in a study of blood T cell repertoires in COVID-19. Study summary: Researchers got acute and convalescent COVID-19 samples from the United States, Italy and Spain. Nucleic acid was either cDNA or gDNA, and it came from T cells, B-cell-depleted T cells, or PBMCs.

Source study methods: Researchers report that nucleated cell counts were estimated from reference gene primer amplification. TCRdb keeps only in-frame clones here, not all; method: immunoSEQ multiplex PCR. V, J and clone size derive from that table, while D and trimming were established from the DNA sequence. The sample has a few hundred thousand clones; around 83% are singletons. The receptor comes from a man aged 18 to 30 with active or convalescent COVID-19. Sequencing input: peripheral blood.

CDR3 residues: CASSQGQAYDYGYTF. CDR3 bases: TGTGCCAGCAGCCAAGGACAGGCGTATGACTATGGCTACACCTTC. The chain employs TRBV7-2 and TRBJ1-2; 7 bases line up with TRBD1. The CDR3 length is 15 residues. Per the germline V gene, CDR1 is SGHTA and CDR2 is FQGNSA. Unmatched junction bases numbered 9, after V lost 5 bases and J lost 3 bases.